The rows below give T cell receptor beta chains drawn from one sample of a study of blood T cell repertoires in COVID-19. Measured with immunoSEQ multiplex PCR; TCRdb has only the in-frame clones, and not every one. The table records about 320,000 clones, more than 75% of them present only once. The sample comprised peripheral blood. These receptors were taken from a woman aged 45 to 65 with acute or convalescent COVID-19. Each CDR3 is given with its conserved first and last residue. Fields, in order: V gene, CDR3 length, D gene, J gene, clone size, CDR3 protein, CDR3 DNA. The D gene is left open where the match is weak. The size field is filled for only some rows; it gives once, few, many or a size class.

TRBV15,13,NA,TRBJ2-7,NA,CATSRDHLAGQYF,TGTGCCACCAGCAGAGATCACCTAGCCGGGCAGTACTTC
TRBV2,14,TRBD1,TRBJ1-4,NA,CASRSGTGAEKLFF,TGTGCCAGCAGATCCGGGACAGGCGCCGAAAAACTGTTTTTT
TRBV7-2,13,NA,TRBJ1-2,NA,CASSNSGEYGYTF,TGTGCCAGCAGCAACTCAGGGGAGTATGGCTACACCTTC
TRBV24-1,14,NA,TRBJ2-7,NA,CATSDESGSYEQYF,TGTGCCACCAGTGATGAAAGCGGATCCTACGAGCAGTACTTC
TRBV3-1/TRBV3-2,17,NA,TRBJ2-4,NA,CASSPRVLRIAKNIQYF,TGTGCCAGCAGCCCACGGGTCCTCAGAATAGCCAAAAACATTCAGTACTTC
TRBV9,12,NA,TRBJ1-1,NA,CASSPQNTEAFF,TGTGCCAGCAGCCCCCAGAACACTGAAGCTTTCTTT
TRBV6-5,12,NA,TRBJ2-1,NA,CASSRGYNEQFF,TGTGCCAGCAGCAGAGGATACAATGAGCAGTTCTTC
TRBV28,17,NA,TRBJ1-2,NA,CASSLPFGTPLGYGYTF,TGTGCCAGCAGTTTACCCTTCGGGACACCTCTGGGCTATGGCTACACCTTC
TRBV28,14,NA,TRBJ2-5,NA,CASSSAGTQETQYF,TGTGCCAGCAGTTCGGCAGGGACACAAGAGACCCAGTACTTC
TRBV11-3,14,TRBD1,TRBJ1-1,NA,CASSPWDSNSEAFF,TGTGCCAGCAGCCCGTGGGACAGCAACTCTGAAGCTTTCTTT
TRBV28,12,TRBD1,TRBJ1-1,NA,CACLTGGTEAFF,TGTGCCTGCTTAACAGGGGGCACTGAAGCTTTCTTT
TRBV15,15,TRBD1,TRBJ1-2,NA,CATSRTGGGGYGYTF,TGTGCCACCAGCAGAACAGGGGGCGGTGGCTATGGCTACACCTTC
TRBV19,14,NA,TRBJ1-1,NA,CASRPEPQGSEAFF,TGTGCCAGTAGACCGGAACCACAGGGATCGGAAGCTTTCTTT
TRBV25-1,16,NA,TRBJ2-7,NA,CASSKETSGTEGEQYF,TGTGCCAGCAGTAAAGAAACATCCGGGACTGAGGGCGAGCAGTACTTC
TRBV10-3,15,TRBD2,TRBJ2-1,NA,CAIIVSGRGDNEQFF,TGTGCCATCATCGTGAGCGGGAGAGGTGACAATGAGCAGTTCTTC
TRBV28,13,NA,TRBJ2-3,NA,CASTLTSTDTQYF,TGTGCCAGCACTCTAACTAGCACAGATACGCAGTATTTT
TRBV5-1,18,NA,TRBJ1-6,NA,CASSLVFRGSAYNSPLHF,TGCGCCAGCAGCTTGGTCTTCAGGGGATCGGCCTATAATTCACCCCTCCACTTT
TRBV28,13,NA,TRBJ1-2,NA,CASSIGGGYGYTF,TGTGCCAGCAGTATCGGGGGGGGCTATGGCTACACCTTC
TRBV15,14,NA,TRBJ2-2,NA,CATSRLRNTGELFF,TGTGCCACCAGCAGGCTGAGGAACACCGGGGAGCTGTTTTTT
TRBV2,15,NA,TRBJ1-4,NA,CASSGEYSGDEKLFF,TGTGCCAGCAGTGGAGAGTACAGTGGTGATGAAAAACTGTTTTTT
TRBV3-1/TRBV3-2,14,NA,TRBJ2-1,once,CASSQGHSYNEQFF,TGTGCCAGCAGCCAAGGACACTCCTACAATGAGCAGTTCTTC
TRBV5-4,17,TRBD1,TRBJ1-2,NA,CASRSGTGWSDSFGYTF,TGTGCCAGCAGGTCCGGGACAGGGTGGTCGGACAGTTTTGGCTACACCTTC
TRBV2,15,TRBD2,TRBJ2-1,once,CASSLGLAGGNEQFF,TGTGCCAGCAGTTTGGGACTAGCGGGAGGCAATGAGCAGTTCTTC
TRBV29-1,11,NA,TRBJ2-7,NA,CSGGQNYEQYF,TGCAGCGGGGGGCAGAACTACGAGCAGTACTTC
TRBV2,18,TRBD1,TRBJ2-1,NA,CASVAASLPGGSYNEQFF,TGTGCCAGCGTGGCCGCCTCTCTCCCAGGGGGCTCCTACAATGAGCAGTTCTTC
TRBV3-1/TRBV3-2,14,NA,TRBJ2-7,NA,CASSQGTAILAQYF,TGTGCCAGCAGCCAAGGGACAGCCATACTCGCGCAGTACTTC
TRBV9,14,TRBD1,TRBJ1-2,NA,CASSAGQGNYGYTF,TGTGCCAGCAGCGCCGGACAGGGCAACTATGGCTACACCTTC
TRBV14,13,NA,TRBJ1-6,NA,CASSLDSLRPLHF,TGTGCCAGCAGCCTTGACAGCCTCCGTCCCCTCCACTTT
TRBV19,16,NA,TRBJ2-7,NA,CASSIEGAYSSYEQYF,TGTGCCAGTAGTATAGAGGGGGCGTACAGCTCCTACGAGCAGTACTTC
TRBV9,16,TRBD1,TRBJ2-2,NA,CASSPRQGADTGELFF,TGTGCCAGCAGCCCCAGACAGGGGGCGGACACCGGGGAGCTGTTTTTT
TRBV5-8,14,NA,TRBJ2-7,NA,CASSAAGYTYEQYF,TGTGCCAGCAGCGCTGCAGGGTATACGTACGAGCAGTACTTC
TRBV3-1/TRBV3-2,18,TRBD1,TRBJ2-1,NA,CASSHQAGTAVYYNEQFF,TGTGCCAGCAGCCACCAAGCCGGGACAGCAGTCTACTACAATGAGCAGTTCTTC
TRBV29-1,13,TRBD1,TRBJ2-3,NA,CSAGTGGGGTQYF,TGCAGCGCCGGGACAGGGGGCGGGGGTACGCAGTATTTT
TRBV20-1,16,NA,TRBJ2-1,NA,CSASKGERSSYNEQFF,TGCAGTGCTAGTAAGGGGGAGCGGAGCTCCTACAATGAGCAGTTCTTC
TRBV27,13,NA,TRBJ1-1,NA,CASSFAGNTEAFF,TGTGCCAGCAGTTTCGCAGGCAACACTGAAGCTTTCTTT
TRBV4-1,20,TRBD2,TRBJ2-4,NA,CASSQRGLAGDISAKNIQYF,TGCGCCAGCAGCCAACGGGGACTAGCGGGAGACATCTCTGCCAAAAACATTCAGTACTTC
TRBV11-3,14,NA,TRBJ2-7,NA,CASSSRGSSREQYF,TGTGCCAGCAGCTCCAGGGGCTCCTCGCGGGAGCAGTACTTC
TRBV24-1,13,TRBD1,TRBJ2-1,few,CATSSEGGREQFF,TGTGCCACCAGTTCGGAAGGGGGCCGTGAGCAGTTCTTC
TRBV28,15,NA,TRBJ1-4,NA,CASSLWTDFNEKLFF,TGTGCCAGCAGTTTATGGACAGACTTTAATGAAAAACTGTTTTTT
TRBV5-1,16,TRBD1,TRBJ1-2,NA,CASSIGTAYTNYGYTF,TGCGCCAGCAGCATCGGGACAGCATATACTAACTATGGCTACACCTTC
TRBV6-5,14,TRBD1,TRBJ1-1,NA,CASSFGQGWTEAFF,TGTGCCAGCAGTTTCGGACAGGGATGGACTGAAGCTTTCTTT
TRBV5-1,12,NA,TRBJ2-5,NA,CASSQRSETQYF,TGCGCCAGCAGCCAACGCAGTGAGACCCAGTACTTC
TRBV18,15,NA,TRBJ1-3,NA,CASSPLETPGNTIYF,TGTGCCAGCTCACCACTGGAGACTCCTGGAAACACCATATATTTT
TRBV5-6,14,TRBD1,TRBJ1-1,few,CASSWGQGGTEAFF,TGTGCCAGCAGCTGGGGACAGGGGGGGACTGAAGCTTTCTTT
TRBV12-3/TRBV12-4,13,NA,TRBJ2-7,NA,CASSLAGVGEQYF,TGTGCCAGCAGCCTCGCCGGGGTCGGCGAGCAGTACTTC
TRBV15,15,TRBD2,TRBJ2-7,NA,CATSREVGGTYEQYF,TGTGCCACCAGCCGAGAGGTGGGGGGGACCTACGAGCAGTACTTC
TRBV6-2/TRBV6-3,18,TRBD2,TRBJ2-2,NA,CASSKLAGVAKGTGELFF,TGTGCCAGCAGTAAACTAGCGGGAGTAGCCAAGGGGACCGGGGAGCTGTTTTTT
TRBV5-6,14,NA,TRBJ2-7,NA,CASTIGGGEGEQYF,TGTGCCAGCACTATCGGGGGAGGCGAGGGCGAGCAGTACTTC
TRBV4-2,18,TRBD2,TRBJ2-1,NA,CASSQDRGSGTGGGEQFF,TGTGCCAGCAGCCAAGATCGGGGAAGCGGGACGGGGGGTGGTGAGCAGTTCTTC
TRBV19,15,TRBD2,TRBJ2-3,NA,CASSILAGEIDTQYF,TGTGCCAGTAGTATACTAGCGGGAGAGATAGATACGCAGTATTTT
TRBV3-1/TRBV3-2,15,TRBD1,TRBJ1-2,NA,CASSQAPDRVGGYTF,TGTGCCAGCAGCCAAGCCCCTGACAGGGTTGGTGGCTACACCTTC
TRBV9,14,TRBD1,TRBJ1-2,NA,CASSRDRGYYGYTF,TGTGCCAGCAGCCGGGACAGGGGATATTATGGCTACACCTTC
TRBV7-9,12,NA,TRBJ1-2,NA,CASSATGYGYTF,TGTGCCAGCAGCGCTACAGGTTATGGCTACACCTTC